One sample yielded the 24 T cell receptor beta chains listed below, sequenced in a study of cytomegalovirus exposure and HLA in healthy donors. The PCR was carried out with 60 Vbeta primers and 13 Jbeta primers. Here immunoSEQ multiplex PCR was the method, and the copy in TCRdb shows in-frame clones only, minus some. The sample lists roughly 150,000 clones, 80% occurring once. The sequenced material came from PBMCs. The receptors shown here come from a female donor in good health and CMV-seronegative.

This chain uses TRBV5-1 with TRBJ1-1, with a possible D match to TRBD1 (5 bases). CDR3 size: 17 residues. Germline V lookup: CDR1 SGHRS, CDR2 YFSETQ. The V end lost 7 bases, the J end lost 1 base, and 23 bases lay between the germline ends. CDR3 amino acids: CASLPRQRGIGNTEAFF. The CDR3 region has the DNA TGCGCCAGCCTTCCACGACAAAGGGGAATCGGGAACACTGAAGCTTTCTTT.

This chain uses TRBV28 with TRBJ2-7; 7 nucleotides line up with TRBD2. Germline V lookup: CDR1 MDHEN, CDR2 SYDVKM. V lost 10 bases to trimming and J lost 4 bases; unmatched junction nucleotides: 13. The CDR3 is made up of 14 amino acids. The CDR3 region is CATNGLESLYEQYF. The CDR3 DNA is TGTGCCACCAACGGACTAGAAAGTTTGTACGAGCAGTACTTC.

The chain employs TRBV25-1 and TRBJ2-2, with 8 bases lining up with TRBD2. This CDR3 is 15 amino acids long. The germline CDR1 and CDR2 sequences are MGHDK and SYGVNS. The junction had 3 bases not matched to a gene; V was cut back by 1 base and J by 5 bases. CDR3 region: CASSEFGGVTGELFF. The CDR3 DNA is TGTGCCAGCAGTGAATTCGGGGGGGTTACCGGGGAGCTGTTTTTT. The full variable domain, rest sourced from reference TRBV25-1 and TRBJ2-2, is EADIYQTPRYLVIGTGKKITLECSQTMGHDKMYWYQQDPGMELHLIHYSYGVNSTEKGDLSSESTVSRIRTEHFPLTLESARPSHTSQYLCASSEFGGVTGELFFGEGSRLTVL.

The chain has TRBV18 and TRBJ1-1, with 10 bases lining up with TRBD1. Looked up from germline, CDR1 is KGHSH and CDR2 is LQKENI. The CDR3 sequence is 15 residues long. V was clipped by 3 bases and J by 2 bases; unmatched bases: 3. CDR3 nucleotide sequence: TGTGCCAGCTCACCCGTGACAGGGGGCAACACTGAAGCTTTCTTT. Its protein product is CASSPVTGGNTEAFF.

V gene TRBV11-2 combines with J gene TRBJ2-5; no clear D gene. Germline V lookup: CDR1 SGHAT, CDR2 FQNNGV. Between the trimmed V and J ends, which lost 5 bases and 7 bases, there was a span of 17 bases. This CDR3 spans 14 amino acids. The chain's CDR3 is CASSSPRFPRTQYF. The CDR3 bases are TGTGCCAGCAGCAGCCCAAGGTTTCCTAGGACCCAGTACTTC.

The sample holds a few counts of this clone. The chain carries TRBV6-1 and TRBJ2-5; D is uncertain. The germline CDR1 and CDR2 sequences are MNHNS and SASEGT. V was pared by 2 bases and J by 0 bases, with 13 bases between. The CDR3 runs 16 residues. The CDR3: CASSEFGRMYQETQYF. The CDR3 coding sequence is TGTGCCAGCAGTGAATTCGGCAGGATGTACCAAGAGACCCAGTACTTC.

The J gene is TRBJ1-2, the V gene TRBV5-4, with 10 bases aligning to TRBD1. CDR3 size: 13 residues. The V and J ends lost 3 bases and 6 bases, in that order; junction bases with no gene match: 2. Germline CDR1 SGHNT, CDR2 YYREEE (reference sequence). The CDR3 DNA sequence: TGTGCCAGCAGCTACGGACAGGGGGATGGCTACACCTTC. This translates into CASSYGQGDGYTF. Based on the CDR3 plus reference TRBV5-4 and TRBJ1-2, the full variable domain is ETGVTQSPTHLIKTRGQQVTLRCSSQSGHNTVSWYQQALGQGPQFIFQYYREEENGRGNFPPRFSGLQFPNYSSELNVNALELDDSALYLCASSYGQGDGYTFGSGTRLTVV.

V and J are TRBV28 and TRBJ1-1; no reliable D call. The V end lost 4 bases, the J end lost 7 bases, and 10 bases lay between the germline ends. The length of the CDR3 is 12 residues. Germline CDR1 reads MDHEN; CDR2 reads SYDVKM. The CDR3 reads CASSSRVGEAFF. CDR3 coding DNA: TGTGCCAGCAGTTCTCGGGTTGGTGAAGCTTTCTTT.

The J gene is TRBJ2-7, the V gene TRBV7-8; 9 nucleotides line up with TRBD1. The junction had 5 bases not matched to a gene; V was cut back by 5 bases and J by 6 bases. The CDR3 is 13 residues long. CDR1 is SGHVS and CDR2 is FQNEAQ in the germline V gene. As DNA, the CDR3 is TGTGCCAGCAGCAAGGGACAGGGAGGCGAGCAGTACTTC. It is translated as CASSKGQGGEQYF.

This clone was seen a handful of times. The genes are TRBV6-1 and TRBJ1-1, with TRBD1 matching 9 bases. Trimming cost V 6 bases and J 5 bases; bases outside gene matches: 10. The CDR3 is made up of 15 amino acids. CDR1 and CDR2 from the germline V gene are MNHNS and SASEGT. The CDR3 region has the DNA TGTGCCAGCAGAGGCCGGGACAGGGTAGGGACTGAAGCTTTCTTT. It is translated as CASRGRDRVGTEAFF.

This clone has more than one count but fewer than ten. V gene TRBV5-1 combines with J gene TRBJ2-6; D unclear. V shed 3 bases and J shed 4 bases, with 8 bases lying between them. CDR1 and CDR2 from the germline V gene are SGHRS and YFSETQ. This CDR3 has 14 amino acids. CDR3 region: CASSSGGGANVLTF. The CDR3 coding sequence is TGCGCCAGCAGCTCAGGTGGAGGGGCCAACGTCCTGACTTTC.

The chain has TRBV6-5 and TRBJ2-1; 10 bases match TRBD2. J was trimmed by 4 bases and V by 5 bases; bases with no gene match: 5. The germline gives CDR1 MNHEY, CDR2 SVGAGI. This CDR3 region has 15 residues. Here the CDR3 DNA reads TGTGCCAGCAGTCCGGGACTAGCGATATACAATGAGCAGTTCTTC. This gives the protein CASSPGLAIYNEQFF.

The genes are TRBV6-1 and TRBJ2-5, with TRBD2 matching over 8 bases. CDR3 length equals 14 residues. Germline CDR1 MNHNS, CDR2 SASEGT. V gave up 3 bases and J gave up 4 bases; unmatched junction bases: 4. This CDR3 is CASSDGLALETQYF. CDR3 sequence (DNA): TGTGCCAGCAGTGACGGACTAGCTCTAGAGACCCAGTACTTC.

V and J are TRBV5-8 and TRBJ1-4, with D perhaps matching TRBD1 (6 bases). The CDR3 runs to 15 residues. Trimming removed 2 bases from V and 6 bases from J, with 14 bases in between. Germline V gene sequence: CDR1 SGHTS, CDR2 YDEGEE. The CDR3: CASSLQGNWDEKLFF. Written as DNA, the CDR3 is TGTGCCAGCAGCTTACAGGGCAACTGGGATGAAAAACTGTTTTTT.

The V gene is TRBV28, the J gene TRBJ1-4, with 8 nucleotides matching TRBD1. The germline gives CDR1 MDHEN, CDR2 SYDVKM. The CDR3 consists of 14 residues. The J segment lost 8 bases and the V segment lost 4 bases, leaving 6 bases of the junction unmatched. The DNA for the CDR3 is TGTGCCAGCAGTTCCCAGGGGGCAGGAGAAAAACTGTTTTTT. Encoded protein: CASSSQGAGEKLFF.

This clone came up once. The chain is built from TRBV19 and TRBJ1-4; D may be TRBD1 (6 bases). V was shortened by 5 bases and J by 10 bases, with 8 bases between the two germline ends. The CDR3 contains 11 residues. CDR1 and CDR2 from the germline V gene are LNHDA and SQIVND (reference sequence). CDR3 coding DNA: TGTGCCAGTAGTTTACAGGGAAAACTGTTTTTT. Residues: CASSLQGKLFF. The full variable domain, with the rest looked up from reference TRBV19 and TRBJ1-4, is DGGITQSPKYLFRKEGQNVTLSCEQNLNHDAMYWYRQDPGQGLRLIYYSQIVNDFQKGDIAEGYSVSREKKESFPLTVTSAQKNPTAFYLCASSLQGKLFFGSGTQLSVL.

This chain links TRBV29-1 with TRBJ2-7, with D perhaps matching TRBD2 (6 bases). This CDR3 has 16 amino acids. Trimming removed 4 bases from V and 3 bases from J, with 22 bases in between. The V gene's germline CDR1 is SQVTM and CDR2 ANQGSEA. CDR3 region: CSVGVSRDLTVYEQYF. The CDR3 DNA reads TGCAGCGTTGGGGTCTCGAGGGACTTGACGGTCTACGAGCAGTACTTC.

The chain is built from TRBV28 and TRBJ1-5; D ambiguous. Trimming removed 2 bases from V and 3 bases from J, with 14 bases in between. Germline values: CDR1 MDHEN, CDR2 SYDVKM. The CDR3 runs 16 residues. Here the CDR3 reads CASSLNLWRYNQPQHF. Written as DNA, the CDR3 is TGTGCCAGCAGTTTAAACCTGTGGCGGTACAATCAGCCCCAGCATTTT. The full variable domain, in which reference TRBV28 and TRBJ1-5 provide the parts outside the CDR3, is DVKVTQSSRYLVKRTGEKVFLECVQDMDHENMFWYRQDPGLGLRLIYFSYDVKMKEKGDIPEGYSVSREKKERFSLILESASTNQTSMYLCASSLNLWRYNQPQHFGDGTRLSIL.

The chain is built from TRBV18 and TRBJ2-3, with D possibly TRBD1 on 5 matching bases. Germline V gives CDR1 KGHSH, CDR2 LQKENI. CDR3 size: 12 residues. Trimming cost V 3 bases and J 6 bases, with 7 bases left between them. The CDR3 DNA follows: TGTGCCAGCTCACCGGGGCGGGATACGCAGTATTTT. Translating gives CASSPGRDTQYF.

The V and J genes are TRBV6-6 and TRBJ1-2; perhaps TRBD1 as D (5 bases). Deletions cut 0 bases from V and 6 bases from J, with 14 bases between. Germline CDR1 MNHNY, CDR2 SVGAGI (reference sequence). This CDR3 is 15 amino acids long. CDR3 DNA sequence: TGTGCCAGCAGTTACTCGAGGTCAGGGCGAGATGGCTACACCTTC. Its protein product is CASSYSRSGRDGYTF.

The chain employs TRBV4-2 and TRBJ2-4; 7 bases match TRBD1. Germline V gene sequence: CDR1 LGHNA, CDR2 YNFKEQ. V was clipped by 4 bases and J by 9 bases; unmatched bases: 6. The CDR3 loop spans 13 amino acids. The CDR3: CASSPETGIIQYF. The DNA for the CDR3 is TGTGCCAGCAGCCCGGAGACAGGGATCATTCAGTACTTC.

The V call is TRBV7-2, the J call TRBJ2-7; possible D gene TRBD1, 6 bases. Germline V gene data show CDR1 as SGHTA and CDR2 as FQGNSA. V lost 5 bases to trimming and J lost 4 bases, with 15 bases between them. The CDR3 has 14 amino acids. CDR3 sequence (DNA): TGTGCCAGCAGCCAAAACCCGGGACAATACGAGCAGTACTTC. It translates to CASSQNPGQYEQYF.

The genes are TRBV6-1 and TRBJ2-5; TRBD2 matches at 8 bases. The CDR3 is made up of 14 amino acids. The ends lost 6 bases at V and 5 bases at J; junction bases unmatched: 8. The germline V gene encodes CDR1 MNHNS and CDR2 SASEGT. DNA of the CDR3: TGTGCCAGCAGGGCCCGGGGGGGGTGGGAGACCCAGTACTTC. This gives the protein CASRARGGWETQYF.

The genes are TRBV14 and TRBJ2-5, with TRBD1 matching over 9 bases. With 4 bases clipped from V and 5 bases from J, the junction kept 5 bases outside the gene matches. From germline, CDR1 is SGHDN and CDR2 FVKESK. The CDR3 extends over 14 amino acids. The CDR3 sequence is CASSLTGGKETQYF. Written as DNA, the CDR3 is TGTGCCAGCAGCCTCACAGGGGGCAAGGAGACCCAGTACTTC.